Many counts were recorded for the clone carrying this TCR beta chain. Its specificity is not known. The V gene lost 0 bases and the J gene lost 9 bases, with 6 bases spanning the gap. The germline V gene encodes CDR1 SGHTA and CDR2 FQGNSA. The CDR3 is made up of 12 amino acids. These data are taken from a study of CD8 T cells in ankylosing spondylitis. Study results and limitations: There was reportedly significant enrichment of clones that were disease-linked in matched ankylosing spondylitis synovial fluid. Earlier reports found some motif variants in synovial fluid and blood in reactive arthritis.

The TCR beta libraries were generated through quantitative 5'-RACE incorporating molecular barcodes. TCRdb independently ran MiXCR on the 5' RACE reads; one entry per CDR3 protein. The data contain approximately 200,000 distinct CDR3 sequences, 13% of them singletons. This receptor was obtained from a female donor with ankylosing spondylitis or in good health (not recorded which). J is TRBJ2-1 and V is TRBV7-2, with a tentative D call TRBD2 (5 bases). The material sequenced was blood, either unsorted or a sorted T cell fraction (not recorded which). CDR3 in amino acids: CASSLAGGEQFF. CDR3 DNA: TGTGCCAGCAGCTTAGCAGGAGGTGAGCAGTTCTTC. Filled out from reference TRBV7-2 and TRBJ2-1, the complete variable domain reads GAGVSQSPSNKVTEKGKDVELRCDPISGHTALYWYRQSLGQGLEFLIYFQGNSAPDKSGLPSDRFSAERTGGSVSTLTIQRTQQEDSAVYLCASSLAGGEQFFGPGTRLTVL.